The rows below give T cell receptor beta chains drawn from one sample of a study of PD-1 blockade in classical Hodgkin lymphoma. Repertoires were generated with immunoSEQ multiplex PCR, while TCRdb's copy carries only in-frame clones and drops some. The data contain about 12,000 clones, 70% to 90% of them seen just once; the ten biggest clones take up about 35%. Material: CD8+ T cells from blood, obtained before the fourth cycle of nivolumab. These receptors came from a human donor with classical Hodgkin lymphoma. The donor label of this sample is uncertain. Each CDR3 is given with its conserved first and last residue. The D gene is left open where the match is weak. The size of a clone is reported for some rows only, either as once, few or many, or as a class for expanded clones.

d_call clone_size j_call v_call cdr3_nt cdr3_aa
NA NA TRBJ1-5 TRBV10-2 TGCGCCAGCAGTGAGTCGACCTTTGGGATTCCCCCGAATCAGCCCCAGCATTTT CASSESTFGIPPNQPQHF
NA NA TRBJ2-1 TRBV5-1 TGCGCCAGCACCTTCTTCGCGGGACCAAAGTACAATGAGCAGTTCTTC CASTFFAGPKYNEQFF
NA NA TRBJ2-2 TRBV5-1 TGCGCCAGCAGCTTGGTGACAGTTCAGGACACCGGGGAGCTGTTTTTT CASSLVTVQDTGELFF
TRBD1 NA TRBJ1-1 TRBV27 TGTGCCAGCAGGAGGGGGCAGGTGACTGAAGCTTTCTTT CASRRGQVTEAFF
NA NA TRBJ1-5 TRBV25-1 TGTGCCAGCAGTGAGGAGGATATTAATCAGCCCCAGCATTTT CASSEEDINQPQHF
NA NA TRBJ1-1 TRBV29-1 TGCAGCGTTGAAGTGGCCGGGGAGAACACTGAAGCTTTCTTT CSVEVAGENTEAFF
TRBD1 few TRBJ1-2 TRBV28 TGTGCCAGCAGCCAGGACAGGGGATATGGCTACACCTTC CASSQDRGYGYTF
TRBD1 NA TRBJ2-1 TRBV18 TGTGCCAGCTCAGGGACAGGGAGTTACAATGAGCAGTTCTTC CASSGTGSYNEQFF
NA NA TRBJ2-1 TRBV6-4 TGTGCCAGCAGTGACTCGAACGCAGGGTACAATGAGCAGTTCTTC CASSDSNAGYNEQFF
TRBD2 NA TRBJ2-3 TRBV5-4 TGTGCCAGCAGCTTGAGTCCCGGGACTATGGTTGATACGCAGTATTTT CASSLSPGTMVDTQYF
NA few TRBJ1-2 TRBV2 TGTGCCAGCAGTGAGAAAACAGGGACACTATATGGCTACACCTTC CASSEKTGTLYGYTF
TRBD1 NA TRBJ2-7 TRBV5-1 TGCGCCAGCAGCCTAGGACAGGGAAGGGACGAGCAGTACTTC CASSLGQGRDEQYF
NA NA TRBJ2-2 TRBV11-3 TGTGCCAGCAGCTTAGGGGACACCGGGGAGCTGTTTTTT CASSLGDTGELFF
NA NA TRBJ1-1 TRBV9 TGTGCCAGCAGCGTAGAGCCGGGAATTACCTTAAACACTGAAGCTTTCTTT CASSVEPGITLNTEAFF
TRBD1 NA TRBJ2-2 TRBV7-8 TGTGCCAGCAGCCGGGACAGGGTATCCGCGAACACCGGGGAGCTGTTTTTT CASSRDRVSANTGELFF
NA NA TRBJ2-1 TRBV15 TGTGCCACCAGCGGCGGTCCCCCCAATGAGCAGTTCTTC CATSGGPPNEQFF
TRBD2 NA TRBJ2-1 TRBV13 TGTGCCAGCAGCCCAAGAGCGGGAGGGCGGGAGAATGAGCAGTTCTTC CASSPRAGGRENEQFF
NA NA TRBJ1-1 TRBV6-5 TGTGCCAGCAGTTACATAGACACTGAAGCTTTCTTT CASSYIDTEAFF
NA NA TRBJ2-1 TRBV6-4 TGTGCCAGCAGTCTAGGGGTTGAGAATGAGCAGTTCTTC CASSLGVENEQFF
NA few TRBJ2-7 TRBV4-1 TGCGCCAGCAGCCAAGTCTCGAACTACGAGCAGTACTTC CASSQVSNYEQYF
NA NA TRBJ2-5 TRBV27 TGTGCCAGCCGGCCCAGGGACCGGTACCAAGAGACCCAGTACTTC CASRPRDRYQETQYF
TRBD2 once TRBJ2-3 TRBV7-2 TGTGCCAGCAGCTTAGAGGGACTAGCGGGAGGGGAGGATTTT CASSLEGLAGGEDF
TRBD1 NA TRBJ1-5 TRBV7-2 TGTGCCAGCAGCTTAGGGGGTGGACAGGGAGGGCCCCAGCATTTT CASSLGGGQGGPQHF
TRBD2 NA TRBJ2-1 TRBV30 TGTGCCTGGAGTGGGGTAGCGGGTAGCGGTGAGCAGTTCTTC CAWSGVAGSGEQFF
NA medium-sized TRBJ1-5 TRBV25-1 TGTGCCAGCAGTGAGTACAGCGGAGAGAATCAGCCCCAGCATTTT CASSEYSGENQPQHF
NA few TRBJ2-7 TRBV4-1 TGCGCCAGCAGCCAAGATTGGATCGGACCCTACGAGCAGTACTTC CASSQDWIGPYEQYF
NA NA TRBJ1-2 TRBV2 TGTGCCAGCAGCGAAATACACGGGGCCGTTATTAACTATGGCTACACCTTC CASSEIHGAVINYGYTF
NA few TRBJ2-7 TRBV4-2 TGTGCCAGCAGCCAAGAGGGAGCCACCTACGAGCAGTACTTC CASSQEGATYEQYF
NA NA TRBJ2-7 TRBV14 TGTGCCAGCAGCCAAGACGACTGGGAGCAGTACTTC CASSQDDWEQYF